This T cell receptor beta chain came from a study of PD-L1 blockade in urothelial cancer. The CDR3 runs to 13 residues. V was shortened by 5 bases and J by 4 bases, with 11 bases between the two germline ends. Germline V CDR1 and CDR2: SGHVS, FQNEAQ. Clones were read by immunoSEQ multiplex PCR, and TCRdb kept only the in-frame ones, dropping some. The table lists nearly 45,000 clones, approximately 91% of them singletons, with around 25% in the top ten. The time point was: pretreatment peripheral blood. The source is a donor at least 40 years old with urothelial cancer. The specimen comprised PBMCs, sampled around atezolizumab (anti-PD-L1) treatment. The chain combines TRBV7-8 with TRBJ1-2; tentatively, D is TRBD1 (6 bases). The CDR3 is CASSPGVSYGYTF. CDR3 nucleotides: TGTGCCAGCAGCCCAGGGGTTTCCTATGGCTACACCTTC.